This T cell receptor beta chain was identified in a study of a mutant IDH1 vaccine in newly diagnosed glioma. Overall study: The start of vaccination came 4-6 weeks after radiotherapy alone, or with temozolomide cycles. Treated individuals were roughly 62% male and roughly 38% female, averaging 40.4 years of age. Earlier therapy was either radiotherapy, temozolomide, or both, and most got both. Study-wide results and caveats: It was approximately 93% of patients that developed vaccine-induced immune responses.

With regard to this clone: Its antigen is unidentified.

Method: immunoSEQ multiplex PCR; TCRdb's copy keeps in-frame clones and lacks some. Of around 56,000 clones detected, around 81% appear once; the ten largest clones hold under 3.5%. The time point is: week 5, during vaccination. Vaccine doses each comprised 300 ug of mutant IDH1 20-mer peptide, with topical imiquimod. The clonotype comes from a man in his thirties or forties with glioma. This material consisted of PBMCs, taken from a glioma patient whose treatment included an IDH1 peptide vaccine.

The CDR3 protein is CASSLKGTGFEKLFF. Here the CDR3 DNA reads TGTGCCAGCAGCTTAAAAGGGACAGGGTTTGAAAAACTGTTTTTT. The rearrangement links TRBV11-2 to TRBJ1-4; 9 bases line up with TRBD1. There are 15 residues in the CDR3. CDR1 is SGHAT, CDR2 FQNNGV, per germline. Germline trimming cut 2 bases from V and 7 bases from J; bases unmatched to any gene: 5.